This T cell receptor (beta chain) was documented in a study of untreated major depressive disorder. On this clone itself: The antigen remains unidentified.

Germline CDR1 is SGHTA and CDR2 is FQGNSA. This CDR3 has 16 amino acids. Germline trimming cut 1 base from V and 9 bases from J; bases unmatched to any gene: 8. Produced via immunoSEQ multiplex PCR; TCRdb's table is partial and in-frame only. The sample shows just under 20,000 clones, over 75% of them seen only once. Study findings and constraints: TRBV05-01 (Vbeta 5.1) usage was higher in CD4+ T cells of depressed patients than controls.

For sex, age, current smoking status and body mass index, every depressed patient had a pairwise-matched non-depressed control. Each donor gave roughly 30 ml of EDTA blood. Enrichment usually gave approximately 95% pure CD4+ T cells. The source material was CD4+ T cells from PBMCs. The V and J genes are TRBV7-2 and TRBJ2-2, with 10 bases identical to TRBD2. The source of this sequence is a woman in her thirties in good health. The DNA for the CDR3 is TGTGCCAGCAGCTTAGAGGCTAGCGGGAGCGGTCGGGAGCTGTTTTTT. The encoded protein is CASSLEASGSGRELFF.